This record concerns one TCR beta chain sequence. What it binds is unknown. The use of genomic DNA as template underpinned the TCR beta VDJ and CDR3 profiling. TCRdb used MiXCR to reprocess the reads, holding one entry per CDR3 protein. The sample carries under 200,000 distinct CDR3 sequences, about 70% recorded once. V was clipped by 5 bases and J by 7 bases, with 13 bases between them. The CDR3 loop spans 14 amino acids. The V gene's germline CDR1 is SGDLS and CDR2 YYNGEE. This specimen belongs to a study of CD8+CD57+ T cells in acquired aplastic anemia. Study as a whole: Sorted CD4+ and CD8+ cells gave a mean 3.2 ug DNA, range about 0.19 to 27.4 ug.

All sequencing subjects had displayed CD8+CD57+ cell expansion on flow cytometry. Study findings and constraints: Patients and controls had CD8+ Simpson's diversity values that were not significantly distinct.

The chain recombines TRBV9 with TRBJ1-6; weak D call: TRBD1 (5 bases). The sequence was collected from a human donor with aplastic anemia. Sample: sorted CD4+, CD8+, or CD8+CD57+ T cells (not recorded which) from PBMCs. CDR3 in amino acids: CASSPKGSNSPLHF. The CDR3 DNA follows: TGTGCCAGCAGTCCAAAGGGGTCCAATTCACCCCTCCACTTT.